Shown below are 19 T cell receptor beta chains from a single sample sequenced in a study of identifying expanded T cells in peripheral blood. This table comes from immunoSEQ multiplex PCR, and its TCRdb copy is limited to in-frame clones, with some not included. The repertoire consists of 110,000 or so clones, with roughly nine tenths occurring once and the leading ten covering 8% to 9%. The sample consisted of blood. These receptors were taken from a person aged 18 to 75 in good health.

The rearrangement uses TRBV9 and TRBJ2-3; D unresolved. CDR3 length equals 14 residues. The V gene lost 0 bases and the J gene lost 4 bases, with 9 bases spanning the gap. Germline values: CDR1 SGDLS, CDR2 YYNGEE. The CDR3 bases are TGTGCCAGCAGCGTAGGGGTAGGGTCAGATACGCAGTATTTT. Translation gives CASSVGVGSDTQYF.

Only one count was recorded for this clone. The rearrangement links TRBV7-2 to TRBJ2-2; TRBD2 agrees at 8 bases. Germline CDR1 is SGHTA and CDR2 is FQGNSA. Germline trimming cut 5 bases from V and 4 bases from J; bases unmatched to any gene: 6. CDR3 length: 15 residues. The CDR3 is CASSPSAGGTGELFF. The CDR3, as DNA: TGTGCCAGCAGCCCCTCCGCGGGGGGCACCGGGGAGCTGTTTTTT. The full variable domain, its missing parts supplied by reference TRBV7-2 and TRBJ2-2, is GAGVSQSPSNKVTEKGKDVELRCDPISGHTALYWYRQSLGQGLEFLIYFQGNSAPDKSGLPSDRFSAERTGGSVSTLTIQRTQQEDSAVYLCASSPSAGGTGELFFGEGSRLTVL.

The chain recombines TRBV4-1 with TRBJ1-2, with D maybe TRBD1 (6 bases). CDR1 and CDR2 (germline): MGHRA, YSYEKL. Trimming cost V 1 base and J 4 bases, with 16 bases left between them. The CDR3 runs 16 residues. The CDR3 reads CASSQGSGGRPYGYTF. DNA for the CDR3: TGCGCCAGCAGCCAAGGGTCCGGGGGGCGCCCCTATGGCTACACCTTC.

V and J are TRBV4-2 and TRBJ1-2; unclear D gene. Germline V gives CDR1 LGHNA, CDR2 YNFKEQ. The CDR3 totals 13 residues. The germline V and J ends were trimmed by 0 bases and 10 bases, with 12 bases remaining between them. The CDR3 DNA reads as TGTGCCAGCAGCCAAGAAGTCTTCGGATACTACACCTTC. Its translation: CASSQEVFGYYTF.

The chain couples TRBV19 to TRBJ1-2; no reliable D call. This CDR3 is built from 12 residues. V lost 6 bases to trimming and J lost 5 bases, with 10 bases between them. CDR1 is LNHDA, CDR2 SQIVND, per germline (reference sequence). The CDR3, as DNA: TGTGCCAGTAGGTCAGGTGGTTATGGCTACACCTTC. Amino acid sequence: CASRSGGYGYTF.

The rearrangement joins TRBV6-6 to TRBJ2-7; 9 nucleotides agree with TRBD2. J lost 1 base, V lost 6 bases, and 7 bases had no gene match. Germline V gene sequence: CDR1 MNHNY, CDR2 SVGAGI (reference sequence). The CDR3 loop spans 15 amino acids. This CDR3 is CASSSGTSRSYEQYF. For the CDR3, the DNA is TGTGCCAGCAGCTCCGGGACTAGCAGATCCTACGAGCAGTACTTC.

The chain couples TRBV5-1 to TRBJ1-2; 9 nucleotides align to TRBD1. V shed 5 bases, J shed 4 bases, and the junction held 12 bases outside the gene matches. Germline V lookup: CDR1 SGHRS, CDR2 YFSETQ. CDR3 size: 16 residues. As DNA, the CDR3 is TGCGCCAGCAGACCTCGTACAGGGGGCTTAGGCTATGGCTACACCTTC. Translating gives CASRPRTGGLGYGYTF.

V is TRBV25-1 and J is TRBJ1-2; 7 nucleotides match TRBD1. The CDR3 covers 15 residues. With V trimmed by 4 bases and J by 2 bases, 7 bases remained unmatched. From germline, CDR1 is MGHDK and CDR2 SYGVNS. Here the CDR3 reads CASSAYRDSNYGYTF. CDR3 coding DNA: TGTGCCAGCAGTGCCTACCGGGACAGCAACTATGGCTACACCTTC.

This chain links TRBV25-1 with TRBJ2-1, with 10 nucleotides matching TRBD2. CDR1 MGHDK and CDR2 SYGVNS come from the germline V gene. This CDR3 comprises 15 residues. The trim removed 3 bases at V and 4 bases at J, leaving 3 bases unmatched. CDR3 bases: TGTGCCAGCAGTGAGTCTAGCGGGGGTTACAATGAGCAGTTCTTC. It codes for CASSESSGGYNEQFF.

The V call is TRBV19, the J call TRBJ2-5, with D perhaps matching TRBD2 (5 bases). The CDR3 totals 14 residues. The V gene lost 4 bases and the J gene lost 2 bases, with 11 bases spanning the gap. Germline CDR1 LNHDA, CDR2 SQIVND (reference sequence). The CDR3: CASSRGGKQETQYF. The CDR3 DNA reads TGTGCCAGTAGTAGAGGAGGCAAACAAGAGACCCAGTACTTC.

The CDR3 DNA reads TGTGCCAGCAGTGACCGCACAGGGGGCCAAGAGACCCAGTACTTC. Translated, it gives CASSDRTGGQETQYF. The V call is TRBV25-1, the J call TRBJ2-5, with TRBD1 identical over 8 bases. J lost 1 base, V lost 3 bases, and 4 bases had no gene match. In germline, CDR1 is MGHDK, CDR2 SYGVNS. This CDR3 is 15 amino acids long.

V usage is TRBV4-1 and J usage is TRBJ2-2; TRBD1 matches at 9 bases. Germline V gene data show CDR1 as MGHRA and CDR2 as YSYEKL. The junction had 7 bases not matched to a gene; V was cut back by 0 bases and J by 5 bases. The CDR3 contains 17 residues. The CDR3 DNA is TGCGCCAGCAGCCAAGATGGGTACGGACAGGGGACCGGGGAGCTGTTTTTT. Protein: CASSQDGYGQGTGELFF.

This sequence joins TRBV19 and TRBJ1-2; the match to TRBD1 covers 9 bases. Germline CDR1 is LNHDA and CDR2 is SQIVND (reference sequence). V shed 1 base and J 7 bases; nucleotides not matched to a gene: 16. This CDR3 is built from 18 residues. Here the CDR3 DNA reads TGTGCCAGTAGTATAGTCGGCTGGTTGGGACAGGGTGTCCCTGGCTACACCTTC. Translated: CASSIVGWLGQGVPGYTF.

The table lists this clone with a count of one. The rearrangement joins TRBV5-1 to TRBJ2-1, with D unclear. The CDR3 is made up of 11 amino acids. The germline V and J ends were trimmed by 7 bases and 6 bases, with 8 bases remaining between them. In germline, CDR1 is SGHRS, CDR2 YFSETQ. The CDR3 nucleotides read TGCGCCAGCTCTTCCGCCAATGAGCAGTTCTTC. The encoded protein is CASSSANEQFF.

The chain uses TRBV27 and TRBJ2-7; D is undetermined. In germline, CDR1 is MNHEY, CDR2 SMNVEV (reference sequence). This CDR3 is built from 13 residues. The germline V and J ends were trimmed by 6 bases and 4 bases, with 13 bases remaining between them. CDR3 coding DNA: TGTGCCAGCAGAGCATTTGGTGGGTACGAGCAGTACTTC. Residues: CASRAFGGYEQYF.

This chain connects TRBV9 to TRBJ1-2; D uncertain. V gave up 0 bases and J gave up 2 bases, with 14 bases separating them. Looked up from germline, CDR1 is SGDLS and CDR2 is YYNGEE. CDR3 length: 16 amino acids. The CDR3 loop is CASSVEGKGKNYGYTF. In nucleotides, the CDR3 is TGTGCCAGCAGCGTAGAGGGAAAGGGTAAGAACTATGGCTACACCTTC.

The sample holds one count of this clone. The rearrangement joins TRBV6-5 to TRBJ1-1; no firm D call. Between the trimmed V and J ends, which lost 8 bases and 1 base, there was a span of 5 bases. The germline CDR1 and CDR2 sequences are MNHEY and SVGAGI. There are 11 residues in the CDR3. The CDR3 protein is CASRSNTEAFF. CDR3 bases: TGTGCCAGCCGGTCGAACACTGAAGCTTTCTTT.

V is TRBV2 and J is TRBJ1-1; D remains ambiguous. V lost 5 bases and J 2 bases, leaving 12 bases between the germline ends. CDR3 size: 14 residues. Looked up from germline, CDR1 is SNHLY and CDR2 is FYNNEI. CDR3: CASSYRAANTEAFF. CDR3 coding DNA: TGTGCCAGCAGTTACCGGGCGGCCAACACTGAAGCTTTCTTT.

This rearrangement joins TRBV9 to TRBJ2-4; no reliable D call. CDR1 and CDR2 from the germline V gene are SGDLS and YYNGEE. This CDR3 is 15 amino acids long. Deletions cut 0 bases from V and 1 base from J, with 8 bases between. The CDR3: CASSVGVQAKNIQYF. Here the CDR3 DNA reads TGTGCCAGCAGCGTAGGGGTGCAGGCCAAAAACATTCAGTACTTC.